The 10 T cell receptor beta chains given below trace back to one sample, sequenced in a study of cytomegalovirus exposure and HLA in healthy donors. PCR primers comprised 60 Vbeta and 13 Jbeta primers. TCRdb's copy holds only in-frame clones and misses some; the assay was immunoSEQ multiplex PCR. The data show about 120,000 clones, around 64% seen once. Sequenced material: PBMCs. These receptor sequences come from a man aged 30 to 39 in good health and CMV-seropositive.

The count of this clone is one. This chain uses TRBV28 with TRBJ2-3; 11 nucleotides agree with TRBD2. Germline V gives CDR1 MDHEN, CDR2 SYDVKM. The CDR3 has 15 amino acids. V trimming: 5 bases; J trimming: 5 bases; junction bases outside the gene matches: 6. CDR3 loop: CASSLLAGARDTQYF. Written as DNA, the CDR3 is TGTGCCAGCAGTCTACTAGCGGGAGCACGAGATACGCAGTATTTT.

The chain is built from TRBV5-5 and TRBJ1-5; a weak D match, TRBD1 (5 bases). V was shortened by 4 bases and J by 0 bases, with 14 bases between the two germline ends. The CDR3 runs 16 residues. Germline V CDR1 and CDR2: SGHKS, YYEKEE (reference sequence). This chain's CDR3 is CASSTAGTNSNQPQHF. CDR3 DNA sequence: TGTGCCAGCAGCACTGCCGGGACTAATAGCAATCAGCCCCAGCATTTT.

This chain connects TRBV11-3 to TRBJ1-6, with 7 nucleotides matching TRBD1. Germline CDR1 SGHNT, CDR2 YENEEA. The CDR3 consists of 16 residues. V lost 11 bases to trimming and J lost 3 bases; unmatched junction nucleotides: 13. CDR3 sequence reads: CAPAIQDRSYNSPLHF. CDR3 sequence (DNA): TGTGCCCCAGCAATCCAGGACAGGAGCTATAATTCACCCCTCCACTTT.

V gene TRBV19 combines with J gene TRBJ1-2, with D possibly matching TRBD1 (5 bases). Looked up from germline, CDR1 is LNHDA and CDR2 is SQIVND (reference sequence). The CDR3 has 14 residues. Trimming left V 3 bases short and J 5 bases short, with 13 bases between. The CDR3 sequence: CASSMVQGPYGYTF. CDR3 nucleotide sequence: TGTGCCAGTAGTATGGTGCAGGGTCCATATGGCTACACCTTC.

V usage is TRBV29-1 and J usage is TRBJ2-5; 9 bases are a match to TRBD1. This CDR3 is built from 15 residues. Germline CDR1 is SQVTM and CDR2 is ANQGSEA. V lost 6 bases, J lost 5 bases, and 13 bases stayed unmatched. The DNA for the CDR3 is TGCAGCGTAATCCAACAGGGGGCGGTTTGGGAGACCCAGTACTTC. This sequence encodes CSVIQQGAVWETQYF. Full variable domain (rest looked up from reference TRBV29-1 and TRBJ2-5): SAVISQKPSRDICQRGTSLTIQCQVDSQVTMMFWYRQQPGQSLTLIATANQGSEATYESGFVIDKFPISRPNLTFSTLTVSNMSPEDSSIYLCSVIQQGAVWETQYFGPGTRLLVL.

CDR3 sequence (DNA): TGTGCCAGTAGTAGTGCCGGGTCCTACAATGAGCAGTTCTTC. This translates into CASSSAGSYNEQFF. V and J are TRBV19 and TRBJ2-1; D remains ambiguous. The germline V gene encodes CDR1 LNHDA and CDR2 SQIVND (reference sequence). The CDR3 extends over 14 amino acids. Trimming removed 4 bases at V and 1 base at J, with 8 bases between.

This clone has only one observation. This chain links TRBV5-1 with TRBJ2-5; 11 positions match TRBD2. Germline CDR1 reads SGHRS; CDR2 reads YFSETQ. The CDR3 is made up of 14 amino acids. The ends lost 4 bases at V and 4 bases at J; junction bases unmatched: 3. CDR3 region: CASSPGTSGETQYF. In nucleotides, the CDR3 is TGCGCCAGCAGCCCCGGGACTAGCGGAGAGACCCAGTACTTC.

The J gene is TRBJ2-2, the V gene TRBV27, with 14 bases fitting TRBD2. This CDR3 has 19 amino acids. Germline CDR1 is MNHEY and CDR2 is SMNVEV (reference sequence). Trimming removed 2 bases from V and 3 bases from J; junction bases left unmatched: 8. CDR3 residues: CASSLILGLAGDHTGELFF. CDR3 bases: TGTGCCAGCAGTTTAATCCTGGGACTAGCGGGAGACCACACCGGGGAGCTGTTTTTT.

This chain links TRBV5-1 with TRBJ1-1; TRBD1 might be the D (6 bases). V lost 2 bases and J 0 bases, leaving 20 bases between the germline ends. This CDR3 comprises 18 residues. Germline-derived CDR1 and CDR2 are SGHRS and YFSETQ. In DNA, the CDR3 is TGCGCCAGCAGCTTATCTCCGGGAGGGGGAAGCTTGAACACTGAAGCTTTCTTT. Amino acids: CASSLSPGGGSLNTEAFF.

The chain is built from TRBV28 and TRBJ2-1; D might be TRBD2 (6 bases). V was cut by 1 base and J by 8 bases, with 6 bases left in between. The length of the CDR3 is 12 residues. CDR1 MDHEN and CDR2 SYDVKM come from the germline V gene. The CDR3 nucleotides are TGTGCCAGCAGTTTATCGGGGGATGAGCAGTTCTTC. Translation: CASSLSGDEQFF. Supplemented by reference TRBV28 and TRBJ2-1, the full variable domain reads DVKVTQSSRYLVKRTGEKVFLECVQDMDHENMFWYRQDPGLGLRLIYFSYDVKMKEKGDIPEGYSVSREKKERFSLILESASTNQTSMYLCASSLSGDEQFFGPGTRLTVL.